What follows describes a single T cell receptor beta chain. Indicated time point: newly diagnosed GD, antithyroid drugs for less than 3 months. PBMCs provided the RNA from which the TCR library was made. The sample is drawn from a study of regulatory T cells in long-lasting Graves disease. Per the germline V gene, CDR1 is MDHEN and CDR2 is SYDVKM. This CDR3 spans 15 amino acids. V was cut by 6 bases and J by 3 bases, with 17 bases left in between. Building of the TCR beta libraries involved iRepertoire HTBI primers and Arm-PCR of CDR3 regions. Via MiXCR, TCRdb re-called the multiplex PCR reads, giving one row per CDR3 protein. The sample contains hundreds of thousands of distinct CDR3 sequences, 16% of which appear only once. These data are also associated with another study on T cells in Graves' hyperthyroidism and ophthalmopathy. That source reports: Exclusions: uncontrolled infection, other autoimmune disease, pregnancy, lactation.

This receptor was obtained from a middle-aged man with Graves disease. The source was peripheral blood mononuclear cells (PBMCs), collected at new diagnosis, from a patient treated with antithyroid drugs. This sequence joins TRBV28 and TRBJ1-2, with D tentatively TRBD1 (6 bases). CDR3 loop: CASSLQGYSDYGYTF. CDR3 bases: TGTGCCAGCAGCTTACAGGGTTATTCGGACTATGGCTACACCTTC.